A single T cell receptor beta chain is shown here with its context. Its antigen is undetermined. Genomic DNA of every subset was divided equally among multiple immunoSEQ plates. The protocol was immunoSEQ multiplex PCR, while the TCRdb copy is restricted to in-frame clones and leaves out a portion. The sample comprises some 2.3 million clones, over 85% of which are singletons, and under 0.45% rests with the top ten. These data belong to a study of shared clonotypes between healthy human individuals. Germline loops: CDR1 SGHAT, CDR2 FQDESV (reference sequence). V lost 1 base to trimming and J lost 0 bases, with 12 bases between them. The CDR3 loop spans 16 amino acids. Study results and limitations: Even with large depth, rarefaction showed that sorted-subset sequencing was incomplete. The researchers took only blood, and tissue repertoires probably look different.

The chain links TRBV11-1 to TRBJ1-1; the D is unclear. Input material: naive CD4+ T cells from PBMCs. Noted subset: CD45RA+ positively selected. This receptor was obtained from a man younger than 35 in good health. Some clones in this sample may be carry-over from other donors' samples. The CDR3 DNA reads as TGTGCCAGCAGCTTAGAATGGCAGCCTATGAACACTGAAGCTTTCTTT. Protein product: CASSLEWQPMNTEAFF. Using reference TRBV11-1 and TRBJ1-1 for the parts outside the CDR3, the full variable domain is EAEVAQSPRYKITEKSQAVAFWCDPISGHATLYWYRQILGQGPELLVQFQDESVVDDSQLPKDRFSAERLKGVDSTLKIQPAELGDSAMYLCASSLEWQPMNTEAFFGQGTRLTVV.